These 2 T cell receptor beta chains were sequenced from one sample in a study of cytomegalovirus exposure and HLA in healthy donors. Libraries were prepared by immunoSEQ multiplex PCR; TCRdb keeps only in-frame clonotypes and omits some of them. The table records about 240,000 clones, approximately 86% of them present only once. The source material was PBMCs. The receptors originated from a woman in her 30s in good health and CMV-seropositive.

The chain has TRBV6-5 and TRBJ1-5, with D unresolved. V was trimmed by 10 bases and J by 7 bases, leaving 17 bases between them. CDR1 is MNHEY and CDR2 is SVGAGI in the germline V gene. The CDR3 is 13 residues long. The CDR3 bases are TGTGCCACCCGGCGGGGTCCGAGACAGCCCCAGCATTTT. Protein: CATRRGPRQPQHF.

DNA of the CDR3: TGTGCCATCACCCCGGGACTAGCAATAGCCGGGGAGCTGTTTTTT. It translates to CAITPGLAIAGELFF. This chain uses TRBV10-3 with TRBJ2-2; 9 nucleotides match TRBD2. V dropped 7 bases and J dropped 6; count of bases not matched to a gene: 9. Germline V gene data show CDR1 as ENHRY and CDR2 as SYGVKD. This CDR3 spans 15 amino acids.